This record looks at one T cell receptor beta chain sequence and its context. Its target is not known. This specimen belongs to a study of T cells in localized non-small cell lung cancer. This CDR3 has 14 residues. In germline, CDR1 is MNHNY, CDR2 SVGAGI (reference sequence). Trimming stripped 2 bases from V and 8 bases from J, with 13 bases between. General observations from the study: Uninvolved adjacent lung had the highest recorded T cell clonality, with tumor below it.

This table comes from immunoSEQ multiplex PCR, and its TCRdb copy is limited to in-frame clones, with some not included. The sample lists tens of thousands of clones, roughly 91% occurring once. Sequences were derived from peripheral blood, sampled before any cancer treatment. This sequence joins TRBV6-6 and TRBJ2-1, with D possibly being TRBD2 (7 bases). The sequence came from a woman aged 40-69 years with stage I squamous cell lung carcinoma. For the CDR3, the DNA is TGTGCCAGCAGTTACGTGGGGAGGGGGGATGAGCAGTTCTTC. Translating gives CASSYVGRGDEQFF.